This TCR beta chain comes out of a study of shared clonotypes between healthy human individuals. Method: immunoSEQ multiplex PCR; TCRdb's copy keeps in-frame clones and lacks some. The sample lists 300,000 to 400,000 clones; about 70% were seen once. Points on this clone: Its antigen is as yet unknown.

Caucasian adults living in Nashville, Tennessee, provided all samples. Broader study findings: Sequencing depth was expected to affect clonotype sharing among donors. Naive subsets, compared against memory subsets, generally had larger estimated richness values.

Germline values: CDR1 SGHRS, CDR2 YFSETQ. This CDR3 contains 12 residues. The V end lost 10 bases, the J end lost 4 bases, and 15 bases lay between the germline ends. Material for sequencing was memory CD4+ T cells sorted from blood. This sample's subset: CD45RA-negative fraction. The clonotype was recovered from a man aged 25-45 years in good health. The rearrangement joins TRBV5-1 to TRBJ2-7, with D possibly matching TRBD2 (6 bases). This CDR3 is CASSGSDYEQYF. The CDR3 nucleotides read TGCGCCTCCTCCGGGAGTGATTACGAGCAGTACTTC.